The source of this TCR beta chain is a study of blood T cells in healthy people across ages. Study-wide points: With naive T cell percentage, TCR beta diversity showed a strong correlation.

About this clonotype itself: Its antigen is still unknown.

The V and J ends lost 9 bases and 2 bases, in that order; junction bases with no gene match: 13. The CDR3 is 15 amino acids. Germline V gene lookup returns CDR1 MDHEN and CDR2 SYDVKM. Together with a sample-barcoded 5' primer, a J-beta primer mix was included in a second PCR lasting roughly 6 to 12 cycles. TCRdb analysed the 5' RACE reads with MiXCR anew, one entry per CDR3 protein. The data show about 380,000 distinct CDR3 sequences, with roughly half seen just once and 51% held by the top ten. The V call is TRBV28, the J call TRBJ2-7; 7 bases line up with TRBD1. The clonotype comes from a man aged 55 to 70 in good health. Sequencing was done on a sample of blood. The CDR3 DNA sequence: TGTGCCAGTGGCCCCGGACAGGTGGTTCCCTACGAGCAGTACTTC. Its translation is CASGPGQVVPYEQYF.